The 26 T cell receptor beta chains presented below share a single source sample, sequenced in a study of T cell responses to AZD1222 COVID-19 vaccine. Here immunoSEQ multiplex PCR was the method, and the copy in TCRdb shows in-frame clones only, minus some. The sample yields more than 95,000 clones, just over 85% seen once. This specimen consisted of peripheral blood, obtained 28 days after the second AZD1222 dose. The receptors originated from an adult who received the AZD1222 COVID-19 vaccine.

The CDR3 sequence is CASSLVLLAGEGNEQFF. The CDR3 nucleotides read TGCGCCAGCAGCTTGGTTCTCCTAGCGGGAGAAGGCAATGAGCAGTTCTTC. The chain employs TRBV5-1 and TRBJ2-1; 10 positions match TRBD2. The CDR3 consists of 17 residues. The germline V gene has CDR1 SGHRS and CDR2 YFSETQ. V lost 0 bases to trimming and J lost 6 bases; unmatched junction nucleotides: 9.

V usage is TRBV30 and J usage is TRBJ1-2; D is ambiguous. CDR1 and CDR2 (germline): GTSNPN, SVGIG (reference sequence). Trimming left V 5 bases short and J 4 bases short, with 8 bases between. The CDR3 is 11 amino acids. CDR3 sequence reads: CAWHRSYGYTF. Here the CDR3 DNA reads TGTGCCTGGCACCGTTCCTATGGCTACACCTTC.

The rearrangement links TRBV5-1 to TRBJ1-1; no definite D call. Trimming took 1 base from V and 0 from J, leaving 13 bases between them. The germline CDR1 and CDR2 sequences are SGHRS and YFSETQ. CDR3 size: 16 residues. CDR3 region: CASSLFVSEVNTEAFF. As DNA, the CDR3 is TGCGCCAGCAGCTTGTTCGTGAGCGAAGTGAACACTGAAGCTTTCTTT. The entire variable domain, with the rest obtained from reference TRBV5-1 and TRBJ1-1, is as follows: KAGVTQTPRYLIKTRGQQVTLSCSPISGHRSVSWYQQTPGQGLQFLFEYFSETQRNKGNFPGRFSGRQFSNSRSEMNVSTLELGDSALYLCASSLFVSEVNTEAFFGQGTRLTVV.

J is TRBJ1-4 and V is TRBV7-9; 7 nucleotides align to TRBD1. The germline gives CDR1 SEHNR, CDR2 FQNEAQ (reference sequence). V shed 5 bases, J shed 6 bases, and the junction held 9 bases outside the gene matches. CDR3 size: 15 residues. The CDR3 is CASSQDRDPDEKLFF. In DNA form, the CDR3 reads TGTGCCAGCAGCCAAGACAGGGACCCAGATGAAAAACTGTTTTTT.

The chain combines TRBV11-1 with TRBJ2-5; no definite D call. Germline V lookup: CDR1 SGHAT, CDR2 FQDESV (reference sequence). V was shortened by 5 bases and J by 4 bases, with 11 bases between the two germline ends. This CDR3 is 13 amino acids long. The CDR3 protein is CASSPRVRETQYF. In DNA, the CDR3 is TGTGCCAGCAGCCCACGGGTGCGAGAGACCCAGTACTTC.

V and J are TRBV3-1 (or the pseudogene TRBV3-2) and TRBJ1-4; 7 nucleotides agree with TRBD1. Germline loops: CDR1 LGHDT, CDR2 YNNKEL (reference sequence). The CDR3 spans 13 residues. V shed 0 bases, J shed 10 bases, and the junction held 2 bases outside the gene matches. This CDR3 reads CASSQEGGLKLFF. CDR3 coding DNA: TGTGCCAGCAGCCAAGAAGGGGGCCTAAAACTGTTTTTT.

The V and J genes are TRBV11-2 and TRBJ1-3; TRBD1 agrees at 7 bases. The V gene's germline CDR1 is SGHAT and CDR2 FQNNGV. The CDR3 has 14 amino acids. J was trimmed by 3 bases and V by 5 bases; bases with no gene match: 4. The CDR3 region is CASSRDRVGNTIYF. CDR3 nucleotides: TGTGCCAGCAGCCGCGACAGGGTTGGAAACACCATATATTTT. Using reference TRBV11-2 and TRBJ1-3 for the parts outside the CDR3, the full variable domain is EAGVAQSPRYKIIEKRQSVAFWCNPISGHATLYWYQQILGQGPKLLIQFQNNGVVDDSQLPKDRFSAERLKGVDSTLKIQPAKLEDSAVYLCASSRDRVGNTIYFGEGSWLTVV.

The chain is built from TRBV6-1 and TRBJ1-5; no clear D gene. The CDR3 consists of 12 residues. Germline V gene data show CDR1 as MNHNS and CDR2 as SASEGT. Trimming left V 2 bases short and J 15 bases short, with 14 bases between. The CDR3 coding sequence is TGTGCCAGCAGTGAATCCGGAAACAGTGTGCATTTT. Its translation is CASSESGNSVHF.

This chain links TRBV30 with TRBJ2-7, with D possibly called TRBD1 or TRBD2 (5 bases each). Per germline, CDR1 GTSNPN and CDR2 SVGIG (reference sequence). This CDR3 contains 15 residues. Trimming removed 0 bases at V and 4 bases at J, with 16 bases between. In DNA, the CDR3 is TGTGCCTGGAGTGTCGGGGCCCCAGGGCCTTACGAGCAGTACTTC. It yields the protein CAWSVGAPGPYEQYF.

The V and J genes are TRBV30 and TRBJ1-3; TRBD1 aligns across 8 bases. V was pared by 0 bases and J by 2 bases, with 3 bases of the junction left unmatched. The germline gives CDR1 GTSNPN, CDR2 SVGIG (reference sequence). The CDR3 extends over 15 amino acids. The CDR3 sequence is CAWSVPGGAGNTIYF. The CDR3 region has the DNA TGTGCCTGGAGTGTACCAGGGGGCGCTGGAAACACCATATATTTT.

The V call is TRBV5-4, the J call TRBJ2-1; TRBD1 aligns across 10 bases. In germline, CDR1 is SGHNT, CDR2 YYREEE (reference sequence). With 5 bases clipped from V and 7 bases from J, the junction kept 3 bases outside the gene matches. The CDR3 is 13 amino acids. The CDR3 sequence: CASREDRGNEQFF. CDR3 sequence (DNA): TGTGCCAGCAGGGAGGACAGGGGGAATGAGCAGTTCTTC. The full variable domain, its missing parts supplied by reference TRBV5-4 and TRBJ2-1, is ETGVTQSPTHLIKTRGQQVTLRCSSQSGHNTVSWYQQALGQGPQFIFQYYREEENGRGNFPPRFSGLQFPNYSSELNVNALELDDSALYLCASREDRGNEQFFGPGTRLTVL.

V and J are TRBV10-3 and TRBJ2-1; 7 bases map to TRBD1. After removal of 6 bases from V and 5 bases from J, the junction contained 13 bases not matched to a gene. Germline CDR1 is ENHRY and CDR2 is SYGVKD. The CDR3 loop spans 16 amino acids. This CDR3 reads CAIRDTGTEKDNEQFF. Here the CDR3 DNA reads TGTGCCATCAGAGATACCGGGACAGAGAAAGACAATGAGCAGTTCTTC.

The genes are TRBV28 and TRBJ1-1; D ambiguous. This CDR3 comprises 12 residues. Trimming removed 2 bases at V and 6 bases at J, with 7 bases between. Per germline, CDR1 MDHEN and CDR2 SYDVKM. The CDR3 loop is CASSLGSSEAFF. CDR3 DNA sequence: TGTGCCAGCAGTTTAGGGAGCTCTGAAGCTTTCTTT.

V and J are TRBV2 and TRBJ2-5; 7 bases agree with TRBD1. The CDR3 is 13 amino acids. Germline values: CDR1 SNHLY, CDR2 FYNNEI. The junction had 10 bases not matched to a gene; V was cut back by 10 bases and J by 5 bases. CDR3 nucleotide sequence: TGTGCCACTTCTAGACAGGGTTTCGAGACCCAGTACTTC. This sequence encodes CATSRQGFETQYF.

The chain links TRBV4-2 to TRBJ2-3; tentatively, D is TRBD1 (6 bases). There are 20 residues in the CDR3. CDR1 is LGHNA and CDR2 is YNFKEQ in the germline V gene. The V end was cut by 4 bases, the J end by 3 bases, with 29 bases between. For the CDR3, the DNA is TGTGCCAGCAGCCCCCTGGAGGCGACAGGAATAATATTGAGGACAGATACGCAGTATTTT. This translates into CASSPLEATGIILRTDTQYF.

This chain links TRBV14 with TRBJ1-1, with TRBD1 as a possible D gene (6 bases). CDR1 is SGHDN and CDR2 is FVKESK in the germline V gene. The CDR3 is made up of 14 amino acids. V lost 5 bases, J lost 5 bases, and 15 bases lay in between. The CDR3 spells CASSLMTGGTEAFF. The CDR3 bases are TGTGCCAGCAGCTTGATGACAGGAGGGACTGAAGCTTTCTTT.

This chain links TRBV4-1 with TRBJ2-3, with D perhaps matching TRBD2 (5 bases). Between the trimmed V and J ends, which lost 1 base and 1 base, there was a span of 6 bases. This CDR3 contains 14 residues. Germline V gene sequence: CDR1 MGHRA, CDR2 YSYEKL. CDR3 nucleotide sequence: TGCGCCAGCAGCCAAGGGGGAGGCACAGATACGCAGTATTTT. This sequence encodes CASSQGGGTDTQYF.

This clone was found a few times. The CDR3 coding sequence is TGTGCCAGCAGCTTAAATGCGCGGGGGTCCACAGATACGCAGTATTTT. This gives the protein CASSLNARGSTDTQYF. V usage is TRBV7-3 and J usage is TRBJ2-3; 7 bases are a match to TRBD2. With V trimmed by 1 base and J by 2 bases, 6 bases remained unmatched. The CDR3 is 16 amino acids. Germline CDR1 is SGHTA and CDR2 is FQGTGA.

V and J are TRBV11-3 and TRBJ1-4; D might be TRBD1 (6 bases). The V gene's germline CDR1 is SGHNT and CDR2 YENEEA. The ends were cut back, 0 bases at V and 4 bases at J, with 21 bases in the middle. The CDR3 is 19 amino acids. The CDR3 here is CASSLDLVGQGYVNEKLFF. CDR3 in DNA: TGTGCCAGCAGCTTAGATTTGGTGGGGCAGGGGTATGTTAATGAAAAACTGTTTTTT.

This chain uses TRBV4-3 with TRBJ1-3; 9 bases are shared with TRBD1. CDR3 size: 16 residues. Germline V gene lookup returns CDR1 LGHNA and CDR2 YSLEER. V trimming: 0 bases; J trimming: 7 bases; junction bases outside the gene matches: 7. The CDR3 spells CASSQDLPTGGNTIYF. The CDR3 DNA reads TGCGCCAGCAGCCAAGATCTCCCAACAGGGGGCAACACCATATATTTT.

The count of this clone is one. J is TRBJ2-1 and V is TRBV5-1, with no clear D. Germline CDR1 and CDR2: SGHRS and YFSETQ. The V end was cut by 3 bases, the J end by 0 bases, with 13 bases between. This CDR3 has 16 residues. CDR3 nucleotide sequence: TGCGCCAGCAGCTCCGCCCAGGTCCTCTCCTACAATGAGCAGTTCTTC. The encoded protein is CASSSAQVLSYNEQFF.

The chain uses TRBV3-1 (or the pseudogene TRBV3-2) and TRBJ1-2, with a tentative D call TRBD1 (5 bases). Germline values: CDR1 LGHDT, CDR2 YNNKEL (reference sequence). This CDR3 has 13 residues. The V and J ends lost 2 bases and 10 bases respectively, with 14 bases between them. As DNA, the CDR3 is TGTGCCAGCAGCCAATCGAGCAGGGAATACTACACCTTC. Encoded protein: CASSQSSREYYTF.

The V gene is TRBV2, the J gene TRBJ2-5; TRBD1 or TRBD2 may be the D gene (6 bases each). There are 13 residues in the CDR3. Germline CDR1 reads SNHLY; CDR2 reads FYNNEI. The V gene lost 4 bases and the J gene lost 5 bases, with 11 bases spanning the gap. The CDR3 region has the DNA TGTGCCAGCAGTGGGGGGGCACTGGAGACCCAGTACTTC. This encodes CASSGGALETQYF.

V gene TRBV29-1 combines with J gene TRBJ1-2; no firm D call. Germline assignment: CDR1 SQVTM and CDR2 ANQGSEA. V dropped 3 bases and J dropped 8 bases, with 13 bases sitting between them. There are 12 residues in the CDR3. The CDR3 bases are TGCAGCGTTGATCGGGGTCTTGGGGGCTACACCTTC. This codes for CSVDRGLGGYTF.

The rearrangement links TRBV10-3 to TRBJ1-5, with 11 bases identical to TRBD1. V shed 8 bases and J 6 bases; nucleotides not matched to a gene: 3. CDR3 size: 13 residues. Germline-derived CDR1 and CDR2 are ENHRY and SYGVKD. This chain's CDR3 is CAIQGTGGQPQHF. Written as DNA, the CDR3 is TGTGCCATCCAAGGGACAGGGGGTCAGCCCCAGCATTTT.

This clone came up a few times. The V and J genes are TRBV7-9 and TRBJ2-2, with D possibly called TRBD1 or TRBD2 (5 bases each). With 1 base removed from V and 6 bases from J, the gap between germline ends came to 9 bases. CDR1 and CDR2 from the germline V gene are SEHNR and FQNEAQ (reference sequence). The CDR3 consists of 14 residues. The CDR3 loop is CASSLGGSAGELFF. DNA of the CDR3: TGTGCCAGCAGCTTAGGGGGGTCGGCCGGGGAGCTGTTTTTT.